This T cell receptor (beta chain) was recorded in a study of blood T cell repertoires in COVID-19. Assay: immunoSEQ multiplex PCR; the TCRdb copy retains only in-frame clones and omits some. The sample includes 300,000 to 350,000 clones, 70% to 90% of them seen just once. The CDR3 extends over 15 amino acids. Trimming at V came to 10 bases and at J to 5 bases, leaving 13 bases not matched to a gene. CDR1 ENHRY and CDR2 SYGVKD come from the germline V gene. The V and J genes are TRBV10-3 and TRBJ1-1; 10 bases line up with TRBD1. Sequences were obtained from PBMCs or T cells enriched from blood (not recorded which). This sequence was found in a man aged 30-40 years who had recovered from COVID-19. The chain's CDR3 is CATRPIDRGHTEAFF. CDR3 DNA sequence: TGTGCCACCAGGCCGATTGACAGGGGGCATACTGAAGCTTTCTTT.